A selection of T cell receptor beta chains follows, all from one sample in a study of spatial heterogeneity in lung cancer. MiXCR was run by TCRdb on the 5' RACE reads, yielding one entry per CDR3 protein. The data contain approximately 25,000 distinct CDR3 sequences, 7% of them singletons. The sample here was PBMCs, taken at surgery. Source of these receptors: a male donor with early-stage non-small cell lung cancer. Each CDR3 is given with its conserved first and last residue. The D gene is left open where the match is weak. Some rows mark clone size as missing; the rest say once, few, many or name a class of expanded clone.

CDR3 protein: CASSPRAGGWETQYF
CDR3 DNA: TGTGCCAGCAGCCCCCGGGCAGGGGGCTGGGAGACCCAGTACTTC
D gene: TRBD1
J gene: TRBJ2-5
V gene: TRBV9
clone size: few

CDR3 protein: CASSSGHNYGYTF
CDR3 DNA: TGCGCCAGCAGCTCCGGACATAACTATGGCTACACCTTC
D gene: .
J gene: TRBJ1-2
V gene: TRBV5-1
clone size: many

CDR3 protein: CASRPGVGYEKLFF
CDR3 DNA: TGTGCCAGCAGACCAGGGGTGGGGTATGAAAAACTGTTTTTT
D gene: .
J gene: TRBJ1-4
V gene: TRBV28
clone size: many

CDR3 protein: CASSLYPTGELFF
CDR3 DNA: TGCGCCAGCAGCTTGTACCCGACCGGGGAGCTGTTTTTT
D gene: .
J gene: TRBJ2-2
V gene: TRBV5-1
clone size: few

CDR3 protein: CASSFYNEQFF
CDR3 DNA: TGTGCCAGCAGCTTTTACAATGAGCAGTTCTTC
D gene: .
J gene: TRBJ2-1
V gene: TRBV11-2
clone size: .

CDR3 protein: CASSPAGGARGEKLFF
CDR3 DNA: TGTGCCAGCAGCCCCGCAGGAGGGGCGCGGGGTGAAAAACTGTTTTTT
D gene: .
J gene: TRBJ1-4
V gene: TRBV4-2
clone size: many

CDR3 protein: CSVERGGGYGYTF
CDR3 DNA: TGCAGCGTTGAGCGGGGGGGAGGATATGGCTACACCTTC
D gene: .
J gene: TRBJ1-2
V gene: TRBV29-1
clone size: few

CDR3 protein: CASSLSYRVGGQPQHF
CDR3 DNA: TGTGCCAGCAGTTTGTCCTACAGGGTGGGAGGTCAGCCCCAGCATTTT
D gene: .
J gene: TRBJ1-5
V gene: TRBV28
clone size: many

CDR3 protein: CASSLSGVNNSPLHF
CDR3 DNA: TGTGCCAGCAGTTTATCGGGAGTGAATAATTCACCCCTCCACTTT
D gene: .
J gene: TRBJ1-6
V gene: TRBV27
clone size: .

CDR3 protein: CASSLLQGYNEQFF
CDR3 DNA: TGCGCCAGCAGCTTGCTGCAGGGGTACAATGAGCAGTTCTTC
D gene: .
J gene: TRBJ2-1
V gene: TRBV5-1
clone size: many

CDR3 protein: CASSRDGYGYTF
CDR3 DNA: TGTGCCAGCAGCCGGGACGGCTATGGCTACACCTTC
D gene: .
J gene: TRBJ1-2
V gene: TRBV7-9
clone size: many

CDR3 protein: CASSGGRRAFF
CDR3 DNA: TGTGCCAGCAGTGGTGGGAGAAGGGCTTTCTTT
D gene: .
J gene: TRBJ1-1
V gene: TRBV2
clone size: .

CDR3 protein: CASSPPLEETQYF
CDR3 DNA: TGTGCCAGCAGCCCCCCGCTGGAAGAGACCCAGTACTTC
D gene: .
J gene: TRBJ2-5
V gene: TRBV7-3
clone size: many

CDR3 protein: CASSLGVTEAFF
CDR3 DNA: TGTGCCAGCAGCTTAGGAGTTACTGAAGCTTTCTTT
D gene: .
J gene: TRBJ1-1
V gene: TRBV7-8
clone size: many

CDR3 protein: CASSFWGQGAVMNTEAFF
CDR3 DNA: TGCGCCAGCAGCTTCTGGGGACAGGGGGCTGTAATGAACACTGAAGCTTTCTTT
D gene: TRBD1
J gene: TRBJ1-1
V gene: TRBV5-1
clone size: many

CDR3 protein: CASREQGGNQPQHF
CDR3 DNA: TGTGCCAGCAGGGAGCAAGGGGGCAATCAGCCCCAGCATTTT
D gene: .
J gene: TRBJ1-5
V gene: TRBV5-4
clone size: few

CDR3 protein: CASSPPESTDTQYF
CDR3 DNA: TGTGCCAGCAGCCCTCCGGAGAGCACAGATACGCAGTATTTT
D gene: .
J gene: TRBJ2-3
V gene: TRBV7-2
clone size: few

CDR3 protein: CASSAGRSGTQYF
CDR3 DNA: TGTGCCAGCAGTGCCGGCCGGTCGGGGACCCAGTACTTC
D gene: .
J gene: TRBJ2-5
V gene: TRBV28
clone size: many

CDR3 protein: CASSPSDLNTEAFF
CDR3 DNA: TGTGCCAGCAGCCCCTCAGACTTGAACACTGAAGCTTTCTTT
D gene: .
J gene: TRBJ1-1
V gene: TRBV7-3
clone size: few

CDR3 protein: CASSMQTYNEQFF
CDR3 DNA: TGTGCCAGTAGTATGCAAACCTACAATGAGCAGTTCTTC
D gene: .
J gene: TRBJ2-1
V gene: TRBV19
clone size: .

CDR3 protein: CASSLGRGRAFF
CDR3 DNA: TGTGCCAGCAGTTTAGGGAGGGGTCGGGCTTTCTTT
D gene: .
J gene: TRBJ1-1
V gene: TRBV12-3/TRBV12-4
clone size: many

CDR3 protein: CASSPDDGTQYF
CDR3 DNA: TGTGCCAGCTCACCAGATGATGGGACCCAGTACTTC
D gene: .
J gene: TRBJ2-5
V gene: TRBV18
clone size: many

CDR3 protein: CASSRQGGYEQYF
CDR3 DNA: TGTGCCAGCTCTCGACAGGGAGGTTACGAGCAGTACTTC
D gene: .
J gene: TRBJ2-7
V gene: TRBV14
clone size: many

CDR3 protein: CAIRTPRGQTNYGYTF
CDR3 DNA: TGTGCCATCAGGACCCCTCGGGGACAGACTAACTATGGCTACACCTTC
D gene: TRBD1
J gene: TRBJ1-2
V gene: TRBV10-3
clone size: many

CDR3 protein: CASSLIRDSPYNEQFF
CDR3 DNA: TGTGCCAGCAGTTTAATCCGGGACAGCCCCTACAATGAGCAGTTCTTC
D gene: TRBD1
J gene: TRBJ2-1
V gene: TRBV28
clone size: few

CDR3 protein: CASRSGTGSYEQYF
CDR3 DNA: TGTGCCAGCAGGAGCGGGACGGGCTCCTACGAGCAGTACTTC
D gene: TRBD2
J gene: TRBJ2-7
V gene: TRBV27
clone size: .

CDR3 protein: CASSLWSYNEQFF
CDR3 DNA: TGTGCCAGCAGTTTATGGTCCTACAATGAGCAGTTCTTC
D gene: .
J gene: TRBJ2-1
V gene: TRBV28
clone size: many

CDR3 protein: CASRVGGEYNEQFF
CDR3 DNA: TGTGCCAGCAGGGTCGGAGGGGAATACAATGAGCAGTTCTTC
D gene: .
J gene: TRBJ2-1
V gene: TRBV28
clone size: many

CDR3 protein: CASSLSGTGGGQEQFF
CDR3 DNA: TGTGCCAGCAGCTTATCTGGTACAGGGGGCGGTCAAGAGCAGTTCTTC
D gene: TRBD1
J gene: TRBJ2-1
V gene: TRBV7-6
clone size: few

CDR3 protein: CSAQQGNNEQFF
CDR3 DNA: TGCAGTGCGCAGCAGGGAAACAATGAGCAGTTCTTC
D gene: .
J gene: TRBJ2-1
V gene: TRBV20-1
clone size: few

CDR3 protein: CATRTDRIKNTEAFF
CDR3 DNA: TGTGCCACCCGGACGGACAGGATTAAGAACACTGAAGCTTTCTTT
D gene: TRBD1
J gene: TRBJ1-1
V gene: TRBV6-2/TRBV6-3
clone size: .

CDR3 protein: CASSLRVRVDEQFF
CDR3 DNA: TGTGCCAGCAGCTTAAGGGTCAGGGTTGATGAGCAGTTCTTC
D gene: .
J gene: TRBJ2-1
V gene: TRBV7-8
clone size: few

CDR3 protein: CASSSTDSPRETQYF
CDR3 DNA: TGTGCCAGCAGCTCTACGGACAGCCCTCGGGAGACCCAGTACTTC
D gene: .
J gene: TRBJ2-5
V gene: TRBV7-2
clone size: .

CDR3 protein: CATSDYGQGRGNTIYF
CDR3 DNA: TGTGCCACCAGTGATTACGGACAGGGCCGTGGAAACACCATATATTTT
D gene: TRBD1
J gene: TRBJ1-3
V gene: TRBV24-1
clone size: .

CDR3 protein: CASSSSRQASYNEQFF
CDR3 DNA: TGTGCCAGCAGTTCCAGCCGACAGGCCTCCTACAATGAGCAGTTCTTC
D gene: .
J gene: TRBJ2-1
V gene: TRBV28
clone size: many

CDR3 protein: CASSGRTGQAGELFF
CDR3 DNA: TGTGCCAGCAGCGGACGGACAGGGCAGGCCGGGGAGCTGTTTTTT
D gene: TRBD1
J gene: TRBJ2-2
V gene: TRBV7-8
clone size: many

CDR3 protein: CSAVTNEKLFF
CDR3 DNA: TGCAGTGCTGTAACTAATGAAAAACTGTTTTTT
D gene: .
J gene: TRBJ1-4
V gene: TRBV20-1
clone size: .

CDR3 protein: CASSPEAGMNTEAFF
CDR3 DNA: TGTGCCAGCAGCCCGGAGGCAGGGATGAACACTGAAGCTTTCTTT
D gene: .
J gene: TRBJ1-1
V gene: TRBV5-4
clone size: many

CDR3 protein: CSANRLLNTEAFF
CDR3 DNA: TGCAGTGCAAACAGGCTACTGAACACTGAAGCTTTCTTT
D gene: .
J gene: TRBJ1-1
V gene: TRBV20-1
clone size: .

CDR3 protein: CASSLEPGQGDADTQYF
CDR3 DNA: TGCGCCAGCAGCTTGGAACCGGGACAGGGAGACGCAGATACGCAGTATTTT
D gene: TRBD1
J gene: TRBJ2-3
V gene: TRBV5-1
clone size: few

CDR3 protein: CASGRTDTQYF
CDR3 DNA: TGTGCCAGCGGACGCACAGATACGCAGTATTTT
D gene: .
J gene: TRBJ2-3
V gene: TRBV7-9
clone size: many

CDR3 protein: CASSELLGGASYEQYF
CDR3 DNA: TGCGCCAGCAGTGAGCTGTTAGGGGGGGCCTCCTACGAGCAGTACTTC
D gene: .
J gene: TRBJ2-7
V gene: TRBV10-2
clone size: many

CDR3 protein: CASSPGQNTQYF
CDR3 DNA: TGTGCCAGCAGCCCGGGACAGAATACGCAGTATTTT
D gene: TRBD1
J gene: TRBJ2-3
V gene: TRBV12-3/TRBV12-4
clone size: many

CDR3 protein: CASSEFTNEQFF
CDR3 DNA: TGTGCCAGCAGTGAATTCACCAATGAGCAGTTCTTC
D gene: .
J gene: TRBJ2-1
V gene: TRBV2
clone size: medium-sized